The next 26 T cell receptor beta chains were all read from a single sample in a study of T-cell reconstitution after alpha-beta-depleted transplantation in children. Unique molecular identifiers tagged the TCRbeta library. TCRdb fed the PCR reads into MiXCR, producing one record per CDR3 protein. Here the sample spans under 750,000 distinct CDR3 sequences, under 30% being singletons. This sample comprised PBMCs, mostly from graft donor cells, obtained 360 days after TCRalphabeta/CD19-depleted stem cell transplant. The source is a boy under two years old who had a stem cell transplant for acute myeloid leukemia, so the T cells may come from the graft donor.

CDR3 nucleotide sequence: TGTGCCAGCGCGAATCCCTACTATGGCTACACCTTC. It codes for CASANPYYGYTF. This chain connects TRBV6-2 or TRBV6-3 to TRBJ1-2, with D unclear. Per germline, CDR1 MNHEY and CDR2 SVGEGT. V lost 8 bases to trimming and J lost 3 bases, with 10 bases between them. The CDR3 sequence is 12 residues long.

This clonotype appeared many times. The rearrangement uses TRBV24-1 and TRBJ2-1; D unclear. The CDR3 spans 14 residues. The ends were cut back, 2 bases at V and 3 bases at J, with 7 bases in the middle. The germline V gene encodes CDR1 KGHDR and CDR2 SFDVKD. CDR3 loop: CATSDSQNYNEQFF. CDR3 DNA sequence: TGTGCCACCAGTGATTCACAGAACTACAATGAGCAGTTCTTC.

This clonotype appeared many times. J is TRBJ2-7 and V is TRBV12-3 or TRBV12-4; D ambiguous. Deletions cut 5 bases from V and 6 bases from J, with 17 bases between. The CDR3 consists of 14 residues. The CDR3 nucleotides are TGTGCCAGCAGTCCCGGTTCGCCCCGCTCCGAGCAGTACTTC. Translating gives CASSPGSPRSEQYF.

Ten or more counts support this clonotype. The CDR3 DNA reads TGCAGCGTTGGTTGGGGCGATCAGCCCCAGCATTTT. Its translation: CSVGWGDQPQHF. The chain couples TRBV29-1 to TRBJ1-5; D is perhaps TRBD1 (5 bases). The CDR3 is 12 residues long. The ends were cut back, 4 bases at V and 5 bases at J, with 9 bases in the middle. Germline V lookup: CDR1 SQVTM, CDR2 ANQGSEA. Based on the CDR3 plus reference TRBV29-1 and TRBJ1-5, the full variable domain is SAVISQKPSRDICQRGTSLTIQCQVDSQVTMMFWYRQQPGQSLTLIATANQGSEATYESGFVIDKFPISRPNLTFSTLTVSNMSPEDSSIYLCSVGWGDQPQHFGDGTRLSIL.

This clonotype has at least ten counts. J is TRBJ2-5 and V is TRBV6-1; D not certain. The CDR3 extends over 12 amino acids. The V end was cut by 7 bases, the J end by 5 bases, with 11 bases between. Germline V gives CDR1 MNHNS, CDR2 SASEGT. CDR3 loop: CASNEPTETQYF. In DNA, the CDR3 is TGTGCCAGCAACGAGCCGACGGAGACCCAGTACTTC.

This chain joins TRBV20-1 and TRBJ1-5; the D gene is possibly TRBD1 (5 bases). The CDR3 has 13 residues. The germline gives CDR1 DFQATT, CDR2 SNEGSKA (reference sequence). Trimming took 3 bases from V and 3 from J, leaving 9 bases between them. CDR3 sequence reads: CSASRDFNQPQHF. CDR3 bases: TGCAGTGCTAGCCGGGACTTCAATCAGCCCCAGCATTTT.

The sample holds many counts of this clonotype. CDR3 region: CSVGTGAQHSGNTIYF. CDR3 nucleotides: TGCAGCGTAGGGACAGGGGCCCAACACTCTGGAAACACCATATATTTT. The chain uses TRBV29-1 and TRBJ1-3; TRBD1 matches at 10 bases. The CDR3 length is 16 residues. The trim removed 6 bases at V and 0 bases at J, leaving 8 bases unmatched. Per germline, CDR1 SQVTM and CDR2 ANQGSEA.

The DNA for the CDR3 is TGCAGTGCTAGAACCAGGTCCTACGAGCAGTACGTC. The encoded protein is CSARTRSYEQYV. This rearrangement joins TRBV20-1 to TRBJ2-7; D gene unclear. Looked up from germline, CDR1 is DFQATT and CDR2 is SNEGSKA (reference sequence). V lost 2 bases, J lost 1 base, and 6 bases lay in between. The CDR3 covers 12 residues.

This clonotype was seen a handful of times. V and J are TRBV20-1 and TRBJ2-3; 11 nucleotides align to TRBD2. CDR3 length: 16 residues. Germline assignment: CDR1 DFQATT and CDR2 SNEGSKA (reference sequence). Germline trimming cut 1 base from V and 4 bases from J; bases unmatched to any gene: 7. CDR3 in amino acids: CSARGWTSGPSDTQYF. CDR3 DNA sequence: TGCAGTGCTAGAGGTTGGACTAGCGGGCCTTCAGATACGCAGTATTTT.

This chain connects TRBV7-9 to TRBJ2-7, with D possibly being TRBD1 or TRBD2 (6 bases each). The V gene's germline CDR1 is SEHNR and CDR2 FQNEAQ (reference sequence). The CDR3 has 15 amino acids. V gave up 5 bases and J gave up 0 bases, with 14 bases separating them. For the CDR3, the DNA is TGTGCCAGCAGCGGGGGGCAGGGGAGCTCCTACGAGCAGTACTTC. This sequence encodes CASSGGQGSSYEQYF.

This clonotype was observed many times. The chain uses TRBV24-1 and TRBJ2-1; D may correspond to TRBD1 or TRBD2 (5 bases each). The V end lost 4 bases, the J end lost 4 bases, and 10 bases lay between the germline ends. This CDR3 contains 14 residues. CDR1 and CDR2 from the germline V gene are KGHDR and SFDVKD. This CDR3 reads CATSEVGAYNEQFF. The CDR3 bases are TGTGCCACCAGTGAAGTCGGGGCTTACAATGAGCAGTTCTTC.

The rearrangement links TRBV29-1 to TRBJ2-5; 9 nucleotides align to TRBD1. The V segment lost 3 bases and the J segment 5 bases; nucleotides outside the gene matches: 10. Germline CDR1 is SQVTM and CDR2 is ANQGSEA. The CDR3 sequence is 15 residues long. The CDR3 nucleotides read TGCAGCGTTGAGCGTCAACAGGGGGCCTGGGAGACCCAGTACTTC. Protein: CSVERQQGAWETQYF.

This clonotype occurred many times. The V gene is TRBV20-1, the J gene TRBJ2-7, with TRBD1 identical over 7 bases. V lost 6 bases to trimming and J lost 4 bases; unmatched junction nucleotides: 9. The CDR3 consists of 13 residues. The germline V gene encodes CDR1 DFQATT and CDR2 SNEGSKA (reference sequence). The CDR3 reads CSATGTESYEQYF. Written as DNA, the CDR3 is TGCAGTGCCACCGGGACAGAGTCGTACGAGCAGTACTTC.

CDR3 amino acids: CASSSRRALSYEQYF. The CDR3 bases are TGTGCCAGCAGCTCGCGACGGGCCTTGTCCTACGAGCAGTACTTC. V usage is TRBV5-6 and J usage is TRBJ2-7; D is unresolved. CDR1 is SGHDT, CDR2 YYEEEE, per germline. The CDR3 contains 15 residues. V lost 3 bases, J lost 1 base, and 14 bases lay in between.

The sample holds many counts of this clonotype. V gene TRBV20-1 combines with J gene TRBJ1-5; no firm D call. The CDR3 covers 14 residues. Germline V gene lookup returns CDR1 DFQATT and CDR2 SNEGSKA (reference sequence). Deletions cut 6 bases from V and 2 bases from J, with 14 bases between. The CDR3 here is CSAGPNHGNQPQHF. The CDR3 DNA reads TGCAGTGCGGGCCCGAACCACGGCAATCAGCCCCAGCATTTT.

The chain joins TRBV4-1 to TRBJ2-6, with 9 bases that match TRBD1. CDR1 is MGHRA and CDR2 is YSYEKL in the germline V gene. V was pared by 0 bases and J by 3 bases, with 6 bases of the junction left unmatched. The CDR3 is 18 residues long. The CDR3: CASSQDRTGGLGANVLTF. In DNA form, the CDR3 reads TGCGCCAGCAGCCAAGATCGAACAGGGGGCCTTGGGGCCAACGTCCTGACTTTC.

There are many counts of this clonotype. This chain links TRBV29-1 with TRBJ2-7; TRBD2 might be the D (6 bases). Germline V lookup: CDR1 SQVTM, CDR2 ANQGSEA. V shed 6 bases and J shed 6 bases, with 12 bases lying between them. The CDR3 runs 11 residues. In nucleotides, the CDR3 is TGCAGCGTGGGGGGAGGAGGCGAGCAGTACTTC. Translated: CSVGGGGEQYF.

This clonotype occurred many times. The chain employs TRBV4-3 and TRBJ1-1; possible D gene TRBD1, 6 bases. Germline V gene lookup returns CDR1 LGHNA and CDR2 YSLEER. This CDR3 spans 17 amino acids. Trimming cost V 0 bases and J 1 base, with 15 bases left between them. The CDR3 nucleotides read TGCGCCAGCAGCCAAGAAGCGTACAGGGAGGCGAACACTGAAGCTTTCTTT. Residues: CASSQEAYREANTEAFF.

The V gene is TRBV20-1, the J gene TRBJ2-5; 10 nucleotides line up with TRBD1. With V trimmed by 8 bases and J by 2 bases, 8 bases remained unmatched. The CDR3 is 14 residues long. Germline V gives CDR1 DFQATT, CDR2 SNEGSKA (reference sequence). The DNA of the CDR3 is TGCAGTACCCAGGGACAGGGGTGGCAAGAGACCCAGTACTTC. It encodes CSTQGQGWQETQYF.

The chain combines TRBV28 with TRBJ2-6; D gene uncertain. Per germline, CDR1 MDHEN and CDR2 SYDVKM. The CDR3 contains 17 residues. The V and J ends lost 4 bases and 0 bases respectively, with 13 bases between them. The CDR3 DNA reads as TGTGCCAGCAGTTCATTCAAACTGAGCTCTGGGGCCAACGTCCTGACTTTC. It yields the protein CASSSFKLSSGANVLTF.

This clonotype was seen ten or more times. The chain links TRBV4-1 to TRBJ2-7; 8 nucleotides align to TRBD1. The CDR3 has 16 amino acids. Germline V gene data show CDR1 as MGHRA and CDR2 as YSYEKL. The trim removed 0 bases at V and 3 bases at J, leaving 7 bases unmatched. CDR3 sequence (DNA): TGCGCCAGCAGCCAAGAACCAGGGACAGGAGGCTACGAGCAGTACGTC. It is translated as CASSQEPGTGGYEQYV.

In its sample, this clonotype was seen many times. J is TRBJ1-1 and V is TRBV5-5, with no clear D. The CDR3 has 15 amino acids. The germline V gene encodes CDR1 SGHKS and CDR2 YYEKEE (reference sequence). With 4 bases removed from V and 3 bases from J, the gap between germline ends came to 16 bases. The CDR3 spells CASSRIWTPHTEAFF. CDR3 DNA sequence: TGTGCCAGCAGCCGCATTTGGACTCCCCACACTGAAGCTTTCTTT.

The V call is TRBV12-3 or TRBV12-4, the J call TRBJ2-2; weak D call: TRBD1 (5 bases). The CDR3 sequence is 14 residues long. Trimming removed 3 bases from V and 7 bases from J, with 12 bases in between. CDR3 in DNA: TGTGCCAGCAGTTTTTCAGGGCTAGGCGGGGAGCTGTTTTTT. Its translation: CASSFSGLGGELFF.

In its sample, this clonotype was seen many times. V usage is TRBV20-1 and J usage is TRBJ2-5; 7 bases map to TRBD1. The CDR3 runs to 12 residues. Germline CDR1 DFQATT, CDR2 SNEGSKA (reference sequence). V lost 5 bases and J lost 3; bases outside the gene matches: 3. CDR3 DNA: TGCAGTGCTGAAGGGACAGAAGAGACCCAGTACTTC. As protein: CSAEGTEETQYF.

This clonotype has a handful of counts. The chain is built from TRBV10-3 and TRBJ1-5; the D gene is possibly TRBD1 (5 bases). CDR1 and CDR2 from the germline V gene are ENHRY and SYGVKD. The CDR3 length is 14 residues. Trimming pared 2 bases from V and 0 bases from J, leaving 5 bases between. The CDR3 DNA follows: TGTGCCATCAGTGAGGGGGCTAGCAATCAGCCCCAGCATTTT. Protein: CAISEGASNQPQHF.

This clonotype appeared many times. The rearrangement joins TRBV12-3 or TRBV12-4 to TRBJ2-1, with 9 bases fitting TRBD1. V was clipped by 7 bases and J by 5 bases; unmatched bases: 6. This CDR3 is 14 amino acids long. CDR3 sequence (DNA): TGTGCCAGCATACCCGGGACAGGGAACAATGAGCAGTTCTTC. As protein: CASIPGTGNNEQFF.